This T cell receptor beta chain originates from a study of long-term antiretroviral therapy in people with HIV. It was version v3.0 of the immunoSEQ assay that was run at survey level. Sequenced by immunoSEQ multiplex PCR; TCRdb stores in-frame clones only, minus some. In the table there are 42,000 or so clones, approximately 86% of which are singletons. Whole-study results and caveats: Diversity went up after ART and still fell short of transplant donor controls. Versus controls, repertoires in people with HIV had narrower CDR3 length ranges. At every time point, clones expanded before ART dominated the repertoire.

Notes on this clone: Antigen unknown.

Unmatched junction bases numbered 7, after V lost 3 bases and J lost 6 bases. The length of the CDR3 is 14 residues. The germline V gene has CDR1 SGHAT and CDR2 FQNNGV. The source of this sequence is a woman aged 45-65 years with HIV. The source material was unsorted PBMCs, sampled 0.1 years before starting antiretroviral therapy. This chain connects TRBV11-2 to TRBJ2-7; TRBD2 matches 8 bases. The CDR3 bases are TGTGCCAGCAGCTTCGGGGTGGCGGGGGGCGAGCAGTACTTC. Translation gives CASSFGVAGGEQYF. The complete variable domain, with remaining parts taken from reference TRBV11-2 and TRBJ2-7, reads EAGVAQSPRYKIIEKRQSVAFWCNPISGHATLYWYQQILGQGPKLLIQFQNNGVVDDSQLPKDRFSAERLKGVDSTLKIQPAKLEDSAVYLCASSFGVAGGEQYFGPGTRLTVT.